Below are 11 T cell receptor beta chains sequenced from a single sample in a study of blood T cell repertoires in COVID-19. Measured with immunoSEQ multiplex PCR; TCRdb has only the in-frame clones, and not every one. The table lists about 480,000 clones, approximately 87% of them singletons. The sample was PBMCs or T cells enriched from blood (not recorded which). Source of these receptors: a middle-aged woman who had recovered from COVID-19.

V gene TRBV13 combines with J gene TRBJ2-1; 15 positions match TRBD2. V lost 4 bases, J lost 5 bases, and 9 bases stayed unmatched. There are 18 residues in the CDR3. CDR1 and CDR2 (germline): PRHDT, FYEKMQ (reference sequence). CDR3 region: CASSWTSGRALDHNEQFF. As DNA, the CDR3 is TGTGCCAGCAGCTGGACTAGCGGGAGGGCCCTCGACCACAATGAGCAGTTCTTC.

This clone occurred once. The chain couples TRBV2 to TRBJ2-3; tentatively, D is TRBD2 (6 bases). CDR3 size: 16 residues. V dropped 6 bases and J dropped 3 bases, with 19 bases sitting between them. CDR1 is SNHLY and CDR2 is FYNNEI in the germline V gene. CDR3 region: CASRRLVRFKTDTQYF. The CDR3, as DNA: TGTGCCAGCAGGCGACTAGTCCGGTTTAAAACAGATACGCAGTATTTT.

V and J are TRBV6-5 and TRBJ2-7; the match to TRBD1 covers 9 bases. CDR1 and CDR2 from the germline V gene are MNHEY and SVGAGI. V was pared by 8 bases and J by 12 bases, with 20 bases of the junction left unmatched. This CDR3 has 15 residues. CDR3 bases: TGTGCCAGCTCAGACCCCGGGACAGGGCTCGGGGGCGCGTACTTC. Translating gives CASSDPGTGLGGAYF.

The chain carries TRBV2 and TRBJ1-4; 9 positions match TRBD1. Per germline, CDR1 SNHLY and CDR2 FYNNEI. CDR3 length equals 13 residues. V gave up 10 bases and J gave up 8 bases; unmatched junction bases: 8. For the CDR3, the DNA is TGTGCCACCGGCCGGGACAGGGTGGAAAAACTGTTTTTT. Its protein is CATGRDRVEKLFF. The entire variable domain, with the rest obtained from reference TRBV2 and TRBJ1-4, is as follows: EPEVTQTPSHQVTQMGQEVILRCVPISNHLYFYWYRQILGQKVEFLVSFYNNEISEKSEIFDDQFSVERPDGSNFTLKIRSTKLEDSAMYFCATGRDRVEKLFFGSGTQLSVL.

This rearrangement joins TRBV5-1 to TRBJ2-1, with D unclear. CDR1 and CDR2 (germline): SGHRS, YFSETQ. Trimming shortened V by 0 bases and J by 5 bases, and 12 bases separated the two germline ends. This CDR3 is 15 amino acids long. CDR3 DNA sequence: TGCGCCAGCAGCTTGGGGGCAGGTCCAAACAATGAGCAGTTCTTC. This gives the protein CASSLGAGPNNEQFF.

This chain links TRBV4-3 with TRBJ1-4; 8 bases align to TRBD1. The CDR3 covers 18 residues. Trimming removed 2 bases from V and 0 bases from J; junction bases left unmatched: 8. The germline V gene has CDR1 LGHNA and CDR2 YSLEER. The CDR3: CASSQFPGQEPTNEKLFF. The CDR3 DNA follows: TGCGCCAGCAGCCAATTTCCGGGACAGGAACCAACTAATGAAAAACTGTTTTTT.

This clone was seen a few times. The chain carries TRBV3-1 (or the pseudogene TRBV3-2) and TRBJ1-3; possibly TRBD1 for D (5 bases). Germline assignment: CDR1 LGHDT and CDR2 YNNKEL (reference sequence). Trimming cost V 5 bases and J 0 bases, with 8 bases left between them. This CDR3 is 14 amino acids long. In nucleotides, the CDR3 is TGTGCCAGCAGCGCCGGGGGCTCTGGAAACACCATATATTTT. Amino acids: CASSAGGSGNTIYF.

The chain links TRBV9 to TRBJ2-1; 8 nucleotides agree with TRBD1. Germline trimming cut 3 bases from V and 4 bases from J; bases unmatched to any gene: 3. The CDR3 totals 14 residues. Germline assignment: CDR1 SGDLS and CDR2 YYNGEE. For the CDR3, the DNA is TGTGCCAGCAGCGAACAGGGGGTTTACAATGAGCAGTTCTTC. Translation gives CASSEQGVYNEQFF.

The V call is TRBV10-3, the J call TRBJ1-1, with no clear D. The CDR3 sequence is 14 residues long. Trimming took 4 bases from V and 1 from J, leaving 10 bases between them. Germline V gene data show CDR1 as ENHRY and CDR2 as SYGVKD. CDR3 nucleotide sequence: TGTGCCATCAGTGGTTCAACAGAGAACACTGAAGCTTTCTTT. The encoded protein is CAISGSTENTEAFF.

This chain uses TRBV12-2 with TRBJ1-1; TRBD1, as called in the table, went unchecked against the DNA. TRBV12-2 is labeled a pseudogene. This CDR3 spans 14 amino acids. The CDR3: CASRSVFNRPEAFF. CDR3 coding DNA: TGTGCAAGTCGCTCTGTTTTTAACAGGCCTGAAGCTTTCTTT.

This rearrangement joins TRBV27 to TRBJ2-3; 13 bases are a match to TRBD2. This CDR3 comprises 15 residues. V gave up 0 bases and J gave up 9 bases; unmatched junction bases: 3. Germline lookup yields CDR1 MNHEY and CDR2 SMNVEV (reference sequence). The chain's CDR3 is CASSLSTSGRATQYF. CDR3 nucleotide sequence: TGTGCCAGCAGTTTATCTACTAGCGGGAGGGCAACGCAGTATTTT.